This T cell receptor beta chain derives from a study of vaccination and CD4 T cells after COVID-19. This clonotype was seen only a few times. Antigen specificity is unknown. The sample's treatment: roughly ten-day PBMC culture with coronavirus spike peptide pools or control peptides (ViraFEST assay). The ends were cut back, 8 bases at V and 3 bases at J, with 16 bases in the middle. The germline CDR1 and CDR2 sequences are SNHLY and FYNNEI. The CDR3 length is 14 residues. Oncomine TCR Beta short-read sequencing was applied to DNA from cultured CD4+ T cells. Once CD4+ T cells had been cultured, genomic DNA was extracted from them. TCRdb independently ran MiXCR on the PCR reads; one entry per CDR3 protein. The table has around 20,000 distinct CDR3 sequences, approximately 50% seen once.

V and J are TRBV2 and TRBJ1-2; D possibly corresponds to TRBD1 (5 bases). This clonotype originated in a human donor who had recovered from COVID-19. Sequenced material: CD4+ T cells from blood, cultured in vitro. The CDR3 spells CASRRDQEDYGYTF. Written as DNA, the CDR3 is TGTGCCAGCCGAAGGGACCAGGAAGACTATGGCTACACCTTC.